One sample yielded the 20 T cell receptor beta chains listed below, sequenced in a study of T-cell memory formation after mild COVID-19. TCRdb reprocessed the 5' RACE reads via MiXCR and lists one record per CDR3 protein. The sample holds some 300,000 distinct CDR3 sequences, about 20% seen once. Sequenced input: PBMCs or a T cell subset sorted from them (not recorded which). Receptors originate from a man aged 18 to 35 who had mild COVID-19 (a few samples of this study predate the infection). Cell type and time point are not known.

Many counts were recorded for this clonotype. The chain employs TRBV7-9 and TRBJ1-1; 7 nucleotides agree with TRBD1. The CDR3 loop spans 12 amino acids. From germline, CDR1 is SEHNR and CDR2 FQNEAQ (reference sequence). The V and J ends lost 4 bases and 5 bases, in that order; junction bases with no gene match: 1. CDR3 bases: TGTGCCAGCAGCTCAGGGGGGACTGAAGCTTTCTTT. Amino acids: CASSSGGTEAFF.

The V and J genes are TRBV6-1 and TRBJ2-1; no clear D. Germline assignment: CDR1 MNHNS and CDR2 SASEGT. The CDR3 has 14 residues. Trimming took 3 bases from V and 0 from J, leaving 6 bases between them. DNA for the CDR3: TGTGCCAGCAGTGACGCAGGCTCCTACAATGAGCAGTTCTTC. Translation gives CASSDAGSYNEQFF.

V is TRBV28 and J is TRBJ1-6; the D is unclear. The V gene lost 8 bases and the J gene lost 0 bases, with 14 bases spanning the gap. The CDR3 runs to 16 residues. Germline CDR1 and CDR2: MDHEN and SYDVKM. The CDR3 DNA reads as TGTGCCAGCTCCGGTACACGGCCCTCCTATAATTCACCCCTCCACTTT. The encoded protein is CASSGTRPSYNSPLHF.

This clonotype has only a few counts. The DNA for the CDR3 is TGTGCCAGCAGCCCCTCCCCCACGGGGGGCTACGAGCAGTACTTC. Encoded protein: CASSPSPTGGYEQYF. The chain joins TRBV9 to TRBJ2-7, with 7 bases that match TRBD2. V shed 4 bases, J shed 3 bases, and the junction held 10 bases outside the gene matches. Germline-derived CDR1 and CDR2 are SGDLS and YYNGEE. CDR3 length: 15 amino acids.

This clonotype was counted between two and nine times. The chain has TRBV5-1 and TRBJ2-3; 9 bases map to TRBD2. V was clipped by 4 bases and J by 2 bases; unmatched bases: 8. The CDR3 contains 16 residues. Germline-derived CDR1 and CDR2 are SGHRS and YFSETQ. The CDR3 protein is CASSATAGGHTDTQYF. In DNA, the CDR3 is TGCGCCAGCAGCGCGACAGCGGGGGGCCACACAGATACGCAGTATTTT.

This clonotype turned up a few times. The chain combines TRBV7-9 with TRBJ1-5; D gene ambiguous. V was clipped by 5 bases and J by 0 bases, with 8 bases between them. The CDR3 sequence is 14 residues long. The germline V gene has CDR1 SEHNR and CDR2 FQNEAQ (reference sequence). CDR3 sequence: CASSGRYSNQPQHF. The CDR3 DNA reads as TGTGCCAGCAGCGGGCGGTATAGCAATCAGCCCCAGCATTTT. The whole variable domain, remainder taken from reference TRBV7-9 and TRBJ1-5, is DTGVSQNPRHKITKRGQNVTFRCDPISEHNRLYWYRQTLGQGPEFLTYFQNEAQLEKSRLLSDRFSAERPKGSFSTLEIQRTEQGDSAMYLCASSGRYSNQPQHFGDGTRLSIL.

CDR3 sequence reads: CASSYLPGQGLFEQYF. The CDR3 coding sequence is TGTGCCAGCAGTTACCTTCCGGGACAGGGTCTCTTCGAGCAGTACTTC. J is TRBJ2-7 and V is TRBV6-2 or TRBV6-3; TRBD1 matches at 9 bases. Trimming took 2 bases from V and 6 from J; bases not matched to a gene: 11. From germline, CDR1 is MNHEY and CDR2 SVGEGT. The CDR3 consists of 16 residues.

This clonotype was seen many times. The CDR3 here is CASSLGGTGELFF. The CDR3 DNA reads TGTGCCAGCAGCTTGGGGGGCACCGGGGAGCTGTTTTTT. The chain employs TRBV27 and TRBJ2-2, with D possibly TRBD2 on 6 matching bases. V shed 6 bases and J shed 4 bases, with 9 bases lying between them. Germline CDR1 and CDR2: MNHEY and SMNVEV (reference sequence). The CDR3 is made up of 13 amino acids.

This clonotype has at least ten counts. The rearrangement links TRBV7-2 to TRBJ1-2; no clear D gene. Germline values: CDR1 SGHTA, CDR2 FQGNSA. This CDR3 is 13 amino acids long. Between the trimmed V and J ends, which lost 3 bases and 6 bases, there was a span of 11 bases. The CDR3 DNA sequence: TGTGCCAGCAGCTTTTCTTCCGTGGATGGCTACACCTTC. Its protein product is CASSFSSVDGYTF.

V gene TRBV24-1 combines with J gene TRBJ2-3; D not resolved. Trimming stripped 5 bases from V and 3 bases from J, with 11 bases between. From germline, CDR1 is KGHDR and CDR2 SFDVKD. This CDR3 has 14 amino acids. Written as DNA, the CDR3 is TGTGCCACCAGTGTGAATAAGGGTACAGATACGCAGTATTTT. It translates to CATSVNKGTDTQYF.

The rearrangement joins TRBV7-8 to TRBJ2-5, with 8 bases lining up with TRBD2. Germline values: CDR1 SGHVS, CDR2 FQNEAQ. The CDR3 spans 14 residues. The V segment lost 7 bases and the J segment 2 bases; nucleotides outside the gene matches: 6. CDR3 residues: CASTLRGEQETQYF. The CDR3 DNA sequence: TGTGCCAGCACCTTGCGGGGGGAACAAGAGACCCAGTACTTC.

The sample holds many counts of this clonotype. The CDR3 nucleotides read TGTGCCAGCAGTTTCTTACAGAGGGAGACCCAGTACTTC. Protein sequence: CASSFLQRETQYF. The chain employs TRBV12-3 or TRBV12-4 and TRBJ2-5; D unclear. Trimming stripped 3 bases from V and 5 bases from J, with 10 bases between. The length of the CDR3 is 13 residues.

This clonotype was observed a few times. V usage is TRBV7-8 and J usage is TRBJ1-5; 7 nucleotides match TRBD1. This CDR3 has 16 amino acids. The J segment lost 5 bases and the V segment lost 5 bases, leaving 12 bases of the junction unmatched. Germline values: CDR1 SGHVS, CDR2 FQNEAQ. CDR3 nucleotides: TGTGCCAGCAGCCCCCGACAGGGCGGTTTTCATCAGCCCCAGCATTTT. Translated: CASSPRQGGFHQPQHF.

As concerns this clonotype: Germline and junction disagree at one end, which may indicate a read error. The rearrangement joins TRBV6-2 or TRBV6-3 to TRBJ1-5, with 8 nucleotides matching TRBD1. The CDR3 has 14 residues. In germline, CDR1 is MNHEY, CDR2 SVGEGT. CDR3: CASSLGQGNQPKHF. CDR3 DNA: TGTGCCAGCTCATTAGGACAGGGCAATCAGCCCAAGCATTTT.

This rearrangement joins TRBV20-1 to TRBJ1-1; D is unresolved. The CDR3 extends over 14 amino acids. CDR1 and CDR2 from the germline V gene are DFQATT and SNEGSKA (reference sequence). V lost 0 bases, J lost 2 bases, and 10 bases lay in between. Written as DNA, the CDR3 is TGCAGTGCTAGAGATCGCACGGTTAACACTGAAGCTTTCTTT. It yields the protein CSARDRTVNTEAFF.

The rearrangement uses TRBV7-8 and TRBJ1-5, with 7 bases lining up with TRBD1. The CDR3 is 16 residues long. Germline V gene sequence: CDR1 SGHVS, CDR2 FQNEAQ. Germline trimming cut 8 bases from V and 1 base from J; bases unmatched to any gene: 11. CDR3 protein: CASGPPRQGSNQPQHF. CDR3 sequence (DNA): TGTGCCAGCGGACCACCACGACAGGGCAGCAATCAGCCCCAGCATTTT.

This clonotype showed up just a few times. The chain is built from TRBV5-1 and TRBJ2-3; 8 bases fit TRBD1. The junction had 15 bases not matched to a gene; V was cut back by 4 bases and J by 2 bases. CDR1 and CDR2 (germline): SGHRS, YFSETQ. The CDR3 is 18 residues long. CDR3 residues: CASSQGQAGSGVTDTQYF. In DNA, the CDR3 is TGCGCCAGCAGCCAGGGACAGGCAGGGTCCGGGGTCACAGATACGCAGTATTTT.

This chain uses TRBV12-3 or TRBV12-4 with TRBJ2-1, with no clear D. V was cut by 3 bases and J by 10 bases, with 10 bases left in between. The CDR3 is 12 residues long. DNA for the CDR3: TGTGCCAGCAGTTTTTCCGTAGTAGAGCAGTTCTTC. Translation gives CASSFSVVEQFF.

This clonotype was observed many times. The chain is built from TRBV7-8 and TRBJ2-3; the D gene could be TRBD1 or TRBD2 (5 bases each). V was trimmed by 3 bases and J by 0 bases, leaving 22 bases between them. The CDR3 covers 19 residues. Germline V CDR1 and CDR2: SGHVS, FQNEAQ. The CDR3 is CASSFPGTPRTVSTDTQYF. For the CDR3, the DNA is TGTGCCAGCAGCTTCCCCGGGACGCCGAGGACTGTTAGCACAGATACGCAGTATTTT.

J is TRBJ2-7 and V is TRBV5-1; 9 bases align to TRBD2. V lost 2 bases and J lost 2; bases outside the gene matches: 5. CDR3 length: 15 amino acids. The germline CDR1 and CDR2 sequences are SGHRS and YFSETQ. The chain's CDR3 is CASSFQTSGTYEQYF. DNA for the CDR3: TGCGCCAGCAGCTTTCAGACTAGCGGTACCTACGAGCAGTACTTC.